The rows below give T cell receptor beta chains drawn from one sample of a study of cytomegalovirus exposure and HLA in healthy donors. The repertoire was sequenced with immunoSEQ multiplex PCR; TCRdb's copy has only in-frame clones and lacks some. The sample contains 200,000 to 250,000 clones, 77% of which appear only once. Sequenced sample: PBMCs. Receptors originate from a woman aged 60-70 years in good health and CMV-seropositive. Both conserved end residues are part of each CDR3. The D gene is left open where the match is weak. Clone size is not always given. Where it is, it says once, few, many or a class for expanded clones.

D: NA
J: TRBJ1-4
length: 15
V: TRBV7-9
size: NA
DNA: TGTGCCAGCAGCTTAAGCGGGGGCCTAGGTGAAAAACTGTTTTTT
CDR3: CASSLSGGLGEKLFF

D: NA
J: TRBJ2-5
length: 12
V: TRBV29-1
size: NA
DNA: TGCAGCGTTGTAACAGGGCAAGAGACCCAGTACTTC
CDR3: CSVVTGQETQYF

D: NA
J: TRBJ1-2
length: 13
V: TRBV19
size: NA
DNA: TGTGCCAGTAGTGTCGGTGGGAGGTATGGCTACACCTTC
CDR3: CASSVGGRYGYTF

D: NA
J: TRBJ2-1
length: 16
V: TRBV12-5
size: NA
DNA: TGTGCTAGTGGTTTGGTAAGGACTCCTCTCCACAATGAGCAGTTCTTC
CDR3: CASGLVRTPLHNEQFF

D: NA
J: TRBJ1-1
length: 15
V: TRBV5-1
size: NA
DNA: TGCGCCAGCAGCTTGGCCGGTAGGGGTGGGACTGAAGCTTTCTTT
CDR3: CASSLAGRGGTEAFF

D: NA
J: TRBJ1-2
length: 11
V: TRBV28
size: NA
DNA: TGTGCCAGCGGCTATCAGGGGGGCTACACCTTC
CDR3: CASGYQGGYTF

D: NA
J: TRBJ1-2
length: 16
V: TRBV7-2
size: NA
DNA: TGTGCCAGCAGCTTAGGTCCAGCCCCAGGGAACTATGGCTACACCTTC
CDR3: CASSLGPAPGNYGYTF

D: NA
J: TRBJ1-4
length: 15
V: TRBV10-3
size: NA
DNA: TGTGCCATCAGTGAGTCCGGACAGCCCGGAGAAAAACTGTTTTTT
CDR3: CAISESGQPGEKLFF

D: TRBD1
J: TRBJ2-3
length: 15
V: TRBV5-4
size: NA
DNA: TGTGCCAGCAGCCAGGGGACAGCGAGCACAGATACGCAGTATTTT
CDR3: CASSQGTASTDTQYF

D: TRBD2
J: TRBJ2-1
length: 15
V: TRBV7-9
size: NA
DNA: TGTGCCAGCAGCTTATTGGGGGGGACCTACAATGAGCAGTTCTTC
CDR3: CASSLLGGTYNEQFF

D: NA
J: TRBJ2-3
length: 14
V: TRBV2
size: NA
DNA: TGTGCCAGCACCCCGACAGGTCAAACAGATACGCAGTATTTT
CDR3: CASTPTGQTDTQYF

D: TRBD2
J: TRBJ2-1
length: 18
V: TRBV10-1
size: NA
DNA: TGCGCCAGCAGTTCGATAGCGGGGGGTCCTTGCTCCTACAATGAGCAGTTCTTC
CDR3: CASSSIAGGPCSYNEQFF

D: TRBD2
J: TRBJ2-1
length: 16
V: TRBV7-2
size: few
DNA: TGTGCCAGCAGCTTAGCGCTAGCGGGGGGGCACGGTGAGCAGTTCTTC
CDR3: CASSLALAGGHGEQFF

D: NA
J: TRBJ2-2
length: 13
V: TRBV30
size: few
DNA: TGTGCCTGGAGTGTACTCGTTAGCGGGGAGCTGTTTTTT
CDR3: CAWSVLVSGELFF

D: TRBD2
J: TRBJ2-3
length: 15
V: TRBV6-5
size: NA
DNA: TGTGCCAGCAGACCGTTAGCGGGGGGCACAGATACGCAGTATTTT
CDR3: CASRPLAGGTDTQYF

D: NA
J: TRBJ1-1
length: 15
V: TRBV19
size: NA
DNA: TGTGCCAGTAGTATTTCAGGGGACATGAACACTGAAGCTTTCTTT
CDR3: CASSISGDMNTEAFF

D: NA
J: TRBJ1-2
length: 16
V: TRBV25-1
size: few
DNA: TGTGCCAGCAGTCCCTTCTCTGGGGGGGGAAAATATGGCTACACCTTC
CDR3: CASSPFSGGGKYGYTF

D: TRBD1
J: TRBJ2-3
length: 14
V: TRBV11-1
size: NA
DNA: TGTGCCAGCAGCACCGGGACAGCCACAGATACGCAGTATTTT
CDR3: CASSTGTATDTQYF

D: TRBD1
J: TRBJ2-3
length: 17
V: TRBV5-1
size: NA
DNA: TGCGCCAGCAGTCATCAGCCGGGACAGGGGAACACAGATACGCAGTATTTT
CDR3: CASSHQPGQGNTDTQYF

D: NA
J: TRBJ2-5
length: 13
V: TRBV5-1
size: NA
DNA: TGCGCCAGCAGCTTGGCCAGTCAAGAGACCCAGTACTTC
CDR3: CASSLASQETQYF

D: TRBD2
J: TRBJ2-7
length: 13
V: TRBV6-6
size: NA
DNA: TGTGCCAGTAGCGGGGCGAACTCCTACGAGCAGTACTTC
CDR3: CASSGANSYEQYF

D: NA
J: TRBJ1-4
length: 14
V: TRBV5-4
size: NA
DNA: TGTGCCAGCAGCCCCCGGACAGATAATGAAAAACTGTTTTTT
CDR3: CASSPRTDNEKLFF

D: TRBD1
J: TRBJ1-2
length: 17
V: TRBV28
size: few
DNA: TGTGCCAGCAGTGCTATCATACCGGGACAGGGTCGTCGGGGCTACACCTTC
CDR3: CASSAIIPGQGRRGYTF

D: TRBD1
J: TRBJ1-5
length: 16
V: TRBV5-4
size: NA
DNA: TGTGCCAGCAGCTCCGGGACAGGGGGGAGCAATCAGCCCCAGCATTTT
CDR3: CASSSGTGGSNQPQHF

D: NA
J: TRBJ1-2
length: 15
V: TRBV7-2
size: NA
DNA: TGTGCCAGCAGCCGGGGGGGAGGGGCTAACTATGGCTACACCTTC
CDR3: CASSRGGGANYGYTF

D: TRBD1
J: TRBJ1-1
length: 11
V: TRBV2
size: NA
DNA: TGTGCCAGCAGGGGGACAGGGGTAGCTTTCTTT
CDR3: CASRGTGVAFF

D: NA
J: TRBJ1-6
length: 18
V: TRBV4-1
size: NA
DNA: TGCGCCAGCAGCCAAGATGTAGGACAAGTCTCCTATAATTCACCCCTCCACTTT
CDR3: CASSQDVGQVSYNSPLHF

D: NA
J: TRBJ1-3
length: 15
V: TRBV5-1
size: NA
DNA: TGCGCCAGCAGCTTCCGTGGCGGCTCTGGAAACACCATATATTTT
CDR3: CASSFRGGSGNTIYF

D: TRBD2
J: TRBJ2-7
length: 17
V: TRBV27
size: NA
DNA: TGTGCCAGCAGTCTTCGACTAGCGGGGGGCCGCTCCTACGAGCAGTACTTC
CDR3: CASSLRLAGGRSYEQYF